These T cell receptor beta chains were read from a single sample in a study of vaccination and CD4 T cells after COVID-19. For these TCRs, the target antigens are not known. TCRdb recomputed calls from the PCR reads with MiXCR, one row per CDR3 protein. This table has nearly 8,500 distinct CDR3 sequences, about 36% appearing once. The sequencing input was CD4+ T cells from blood, cultured in vitro. All receptors come from a human donor in good health. Both conserved end residues are part of each CDR3. A D gene is named only where the DNA matches it firmly. Size tells how often a clone was seen (once, few, many) or the class of an expanded clone, and some rows leave it out.

abundance: medium-sized; j_gene: TRBJ1-5; d_gene: .; v_gene: TRBV27; CDR3nt: TGTGCCAGCAGTTTTGACAGGCAGAGGATCCAGCCCCAGCATTTT; CDR3aa: CASSFDRQRIQPQHF
abundance: few; j_gene: TRBJ1-1; d_gene: TRBD1; v_gene: TRBV27; CDR3nt: TGTGCCAGCAGTCGACAGGGGGGAGGCACTGAAGCTTTCTTT; CDR3aa: CASSRQGGGTEAFF
abundance: .; j_gene: TRBJ2-6; d_gene: TRBD2; v_gene: TRBV19; CDR3nt: TGTGCCAGTAGTTTAAATAGGGGAGGGGACTCTGGGGCCAACGTCCTGACTTTC; CDR3aa: CASSLNRGGDSGANVLTF
abundance: few; j_gene: TRBJ2-1; d_gene: TRBD2; v_gene: TRBV19; CDR3nt: TGTGCCAGTAGTTCAGCGGGGGGGCGCGATGAGCAGTTCTTC; CDR3aa: CASSSAGGRDEQFF
abundance: few; j_gene: TRBJ1-2; d_gene: TRBD1; v_gene: TRBV20-1; CDR3nt: TGCAGTGCTACTGGGGGACAGCGAGTCTATGGCTACACCTTC; CDR3aa: CSATGGQRVYGYTF
abundance: medium-sized; j_gene: TRBJ1-2; d_gene: .; v_gene: TRBV10-3; CDR3nt: TGTGCCATCAGTGAGGGTGGGACAAACTATGGCTACACCTTC; CDR3aa: CAISEGGTNYGYTF
abundance: few; j_gene: TRBJ1-2; d_gene: .; v_gene: TRBV15; CDR3nt: TGTGCCACCAGCAGAGAGGGCGCCCAGTTCTATGGCTACACCTTC; CDR3aa: CATSREGAQFYGYTF
abundance: .; j_gene: TRBJ1-2; d_gene: .; v_gene: TRBV29-1; CDR3nt: TGCAGCGTTGGACAGTCCCAGGCCTATGGCTACACCTTC; CDR3aa: CSVGQSQAYGYTF
abundance: medium-sized; j_gene: TRBJ2-5; d_gene: .; v_gene: TRBV7-8; CDR3nt: TGTGCCAGCAGACTAGGGGTGGGGGAGACCCAGTACTTC; CDR3aa: CASRLGVGETQYF
abundance: few; j_gene: TRBJ2-5; d_gene: .; v_gene: TRBV7-8; CDR3nt: TGTGCCAGCAGCTTAAGTAACGGGGGCCAAGAGACCCAGTACTTC; CDR3aa: CASSLSNGGQETQYF
abundance: .; j_gene: TRBJ2-2; d_gene: TRBD1; v_gene: TRBV12-3/TRBV12-4; CDR3nt: TGTGCCAGCAGGCAGGGGGCGCGGACCGGGGAGCTGTTTTTT; CDR3aa: CASRQGARTGELFF
abundance: few; j_gene: TRBJ1-6; d_gene: .; v_gene: TRBV19; CDR3nt: TGTGCCAGTAGCCTCAGAACAGGGAGGAATTCACCCCTCCACTTT; CDR3aa: CASSLRTGRNSPLHF
abundance: .; j_gene: TRBJ2-3; d_gene: .; v_gene: TRBV7-9; CDR3nt: TGTGCCAGCAACCCCTTCACAGGTTCATACAAAGATACGCAGTATTTT; CDR3aa: CASNPFTGSYKDTQYF
abundance: few; j_gene: TRBJ1-6; d_gene: .; v_gene: TRBV7-2; CDR3nt: TGTGCCAGCAGCTTAGGAGGGTGGGGCAGGGAATCACCCCTCCACTTT; CDR3aa: CASSLGGWGRESPLHF
abundance: .; j_gene: TRBJ1-1; d_gene: .; v_gene: TRBV7-8; CDR3nt: TGTGCCAGCAGCTTAAGTTCTGGGAGCACTGAAGCTTTCTTT; CDR3aa: CASSLSSGSTEAFF
abundance: few; j_gene: TRBJ1-1; d_gene: .; v_gene: TRBV19; CDR3nt: TGTGCCAGTAGGGTGGGACACAGGAACACTGAAGCTTTCTTT; CDR3aa: CASRVGHRNTEAFF
abundance: .; j_gene: TRBJ1-6; d_gene: .; v_gene: TRBV18; CDR3nt: TGTGCCAGCTCACCCGACAGGCATACACCCCTCCACTTT; CDR3aa: CASSPDRHTPLHF
abundance: .; j_gene: TRBJ1-5; d_gene: .; v_gene: TRBV6-4; CDR3nt: TGTGCCAGCAGTGACTCGGTCCCAGGGCACCAGCCCCAGCATTTT; CDR3aa: CASSDSVPGHQPQHF
abundance: .; j_gene: TRBJ2-6; d_gene: .; v_gene: TRBV6-5; CDR3nt: TGTGCCAGCAGTTACCGACGGAGCTCTGGGGCCAACGTCCTGACTTTC; CDR3aa: CASSYRRSSGANVLTF
abundance: few; j_gene: TRBJ1-1; d_gene: .; v_gene: TRBV20-1; CDR3nt: TGCAGTGCTTCGGGGATGAACACTGAAGCTTTCTTT; CDR3aa: CSASGMNTEAFF
abundance: .; j_gene: TRBJ2-1; d_gene: .; v_gene: TRBV29-1; CDR3nt: TGCAGCGTTACCGGCTCGGCGTGGAATGAGCAGTTCTTC; CDR3aa: CSVTGSAWNEQFF
abundance: few; j_gene: TRBJ2-5; d_gene: .; v_gene: TRBV15; CDR3nt: TGTGCCACCAGCAGATTCAGAGCGTACACAGGTTTGATAGGGGAGACCCAGTACTTC; CDR3aa: CATSRFRAYTGLIGETQYF
abundance: .; j_gene: TRBJ2-3; d_gene: .; v_gene: TRBV5-1; CDR3nt: TGCGCCAGCAGCTTGGGTGGGGCCGGAGATACGCAGTATTTT; CDR3aa: CASSLGGAGDTQYF
abundance: .; j_gene: TRBJ2-3; d_gene: TRBD1; v_gene: TRBV19; CDR3nt: TGTGCCAGTAGTAGAACAGGGGGCAAGTATTTT; CDR3aa: CASSRTGGKYF
abundance: few; j_gene: TRBJ2-1; d_gene: .; v_gene: TRBV27; CDR3nt: TGTGCCAGCAGTTCGCGGGCGGAGGGAGAGCAGTTCTTC; CDR3aa: CASSSRAEGEQFF
abundance: few; j_gene: TRBJ1-6; d_gene: .; v_gene: TRBV6-1; CDR3nt: TGTGCCAGCAGTGGAACAGGACATGGCTCACCCCTCCACTTT; CDR3aa: CASSGTGHGSPLHF
abundance: .; j_gene: TRBJ2-5; d_gene: .; v_gene: TRBV20-1; CDR3nt: TGCAGTGCGGCTGGGGGGCCTGAGACCCAGTACTTC; CDR3aa: CSAAGGPETQYF
abundance: .; j_gene: TRBJ2-3; d_gene: TRBD2; v_gene: TRBV9; CDR3nt: TGTGCCAGCAGCGTAGGGACTAGCGGGGTCTTTGGAGATACGCAGTATTTT; CDR3aa: CASSVGTSGVFGDTQYF